A selection of T cell receptor beta chains follows, all from one sample in a study of blood T cell repertoires in COVID-19. Some clones are missing from TCRdb's copy, which holds only in-frame ones; the method was immunoSEQ multiplex PCR. The sample has approximately 330,000 clones, about nine tenths seen once; the top ten hold 7.5% to 10%. The sequenced sample was peripheral blood. These receptors were collected from a man aged 25 to 40 with COVID-19, enrolled during active disease. Each CDR3 is given with its conserved first and last residue. The order of the fields is D gene, V gene, J gene, clone size, CDR3 DNA, CDR3 protein. The D gene is left open where the match is weak. Some rows have no size entry. The others give once, few or many, or a class for an expanded clone.

D: TRBD1; V: TRBV6-2/TRBV6-3; J: TRBJ1-1; size: -; DNA: TGTGCCAGCAGCCGACAGGGGATCACTGAAGCTTTCTTT; CDR3: CASSRQGITEAFF
D: TRBD2; V: TRBV6-2/TRBV6-3; J: TRBJ2-1; size: -; DNA: TGTGCCAGCAGTCCACCGGGACTAGCTGGCGAGCAGTTCTTC; CDR3: CASSPPGLAGEQFF
D: -; V: TRBV7-3; J: TRBJ2-5; size: -; DNA: TGTGCCAGCAGCTTAAGTCGGGGAGAGACCCAGTACTTC; CDR3: CASSLSRGETQYF
D: -; V: TRBV25-1; J: TRBJ1-6; size: -; DNA: TGTGCCAGCAGTGCCCCGGACAGTGCATTCACCCTCCACTTT; CDR3: CASSAPDSAFTLHF
D: -; V: TRBV19; J: TRBJ1-2; size: -; DNA: TGTGCCAGTAGTAATGACGGGATCCCTGGCGGCTACACCTTC; CDR3: CASSNDGIPGGYTF
D: -; V: TRBV9; J: TRBJ1-2; size: few; DNA: TGTGCCAGCAGCCCCCACACAGGGCGGTCCTATGGCTACACCTTC; CDR3: CASSPHTGRSYGYTF
D: TRBD1; V: TRBV29-1; J: TRBJ2-7; size: -; DNA: TGCAGCGTGTTGACAGGGGCCGAGCAGTACTTC; CDR3: CSVLTGAEQYF
D: -; V: TRBV7-9; J: TRBJ2-3; size: -; DNA: TGTGCCAGCACCGGGGCATACACAGATACGCAGTATTTT; CDR3: CASTGAYTDTQYF
D: -; V: TRBV19; J: TRBJ2-3; size: -; DNA: TGTGCCAGTAGGATAGCCCACAGGTTCACAGATACGCAGTATTTT; CDR3: CASRIAHRFTDTQYF
D: -; V: TRBV6-5; J: TRBJ2-3; size: -; DNA: TGTGCCAGCAGTAAGACTCGATCCACAGATACGCAGTATTTT; CDR3: CASSKTRSTDTQYF
D: TRBD1; V: TRBV19; J: TRBJ1-2; size: many; DNA: TGTGCCAGTAGTATGGGGACAGGGGTTGATGGCTACACCTTC; CDR3: CASSMGTGVDGYTF
D: TRBD2; V: TRBV13; J: TRBJ2-2; size: -; DNA: TGTGCCAGCAGCCGCGGGGGGCTTGGCACCGGGGAGCTGTTTTTT; CDR3: CASSRGGLGTGELFF
D: -; V: TRBV7-2; J: TRBJ1-6; size: -; DNA: TGTGCCAGCAGCTTAGCGGTCCGGCAGGATCCCCTCCACTTT; CDR3: CASSLAVRQDPLHF
D: TRBD1; V: TRBV27; J: TRBJ1-2; size: -; DNA: TGTGCCAGCAGTTTAACACAGGGGAAAGGTGGCTACACCTTC; CDR3: CASSLTQGKGGYTF
D: TRBD1; V: TRBV6-5; J: TRBJ1-6; size: -; DNA: TGTGCCAGCAGTTATGGTCGGGACAGGCCCAATTCACCCCTCCACTTT; CDR3: CASSYGRDRPNSPLHF
D: -; V: TRBV7-2; J: TRBJ2-7; size: -; DNA: TGTGCCAGCAGCTTCGGACAGCAGGTATTGTACGAGCAGTACTTC; CDR3: CASSFGQQVLYEQYF
D: -; V: TRBV27; J: TRBJ2-3; size: once; DNA: TGTGCCAGCAGTTCCCGGAGTGGAAGCACAGATACGCAGTATTTT; CDR3: CASSSRSGSTDTQYF
D: -; V: TRBV6-5; J: TRBJ2-7; size: few; DNA: TGTGCCAGCACCCCCCGAGTAAGCTACGAGCAGTACTTC; CDR3: CASTPRVSYEQYF
D: -; V: TRBV5-4; J: TRBJ2-5; size: -; DNA: TGTGCCAGCAGCCCTCCGGAGACGATAAAGACCCAGTACTTC; CDR3: CASSPPETIKTQYF
D: -; V: TRBV5-1; J: TRBJ1-5; size: once; DNA: TGCGCCAGCAGCTTGGATACAGGGAACAATCAGCCCCAGCATTTT; CDR3: CASSLDTGNNQPQHF
D: TRBD1; V: TRBV7-6; J: TRBJ2-7; size: -; DNA: TGTGCCAGCAGCTTAGCCGCCGGGACAGGGGCAGGGCAGTACTTC; CDR3: CASSLAAGTGAGQYF
D: -; V: TRBV6-6; J: TRBJ1-5; size: -; DNA: TGTGCCAGCAGCCCAGCAGGGTTGGACAATCAGCCCCAGCATTTT; CDR3: CASSPAGLDNQPQHF
D: -; V: TRBV28; J: TRBJ1-3; size: -; DNA: TGTGCCAGCAGCTTTAACAGGGTACAAAACACCATATATTTT; CDR3: CASSFNRVQNTIYF
D: -; V: TRBV6-6; J: TRBJ2-1; size: -; DNA: TGTGCCAGCACTCCCAGTGGGGGGGCTTCCTACAATGAGCAGTTCTTC; CDR3: CASTPSGGASYNEQFF
D: -; V: TRBV7-9; J: TRBJ1-3; size: few; DNA: TGTGCCAGCAGCCCAGGTCTTTATAGCTCTGGAAACACCATATATTTT; CDR3: CASSPGLYSSGNTIYF
D: TRBD1; V: TRBV27; J: TRBJ2-7; size: -; DNA: TGTGCCAGCAGTCCCTCTACCGGGACAGGGGTCGAGCAGTACTTC; CDR3: CASSPSTGTGVEQYF